A selection of T cell receptor beta chains follows, all from one sample in a study of long-term antiretroviral therapy in people with HIV. Assay used: immunoSEQ multiplex PCR; TCRdb lists only in-frame clones, some missing. The sample holds about 18,000 clones, around 92% seen once. This sample comprised unsorted PBMCs, obtained 3 years after starting antiretroviral therapy. The source is a man aged 50-60 years with HIV. Each CDR3 is given with its conserved first and last residue. The D gene is left open where the match is weak. Expanded clones are given a class, and other clones once, few, many or no size at all.

>TRBD2|-|TRBV10-2|TRBJ2-7
CASSKLAGETYEQYF
TGCGCCAGCAGTAAACTAGCGGGGGAAACCTACGAGCAGTACTTC
>-|-|TRBV20-1|TRBJ1-4
CSAREGEKLFF
TGCAGTGCTAGAGAAGGTGAAAAACTGTTTTTT
>TRBD1|once|TRBV7-2|TRBJ1-2
CASSFRGGIYGYTF
TGTGCCAGCAGCTTCAGAGGGGGCATCTATGGCTACACCTTC
>TRBD2|-|TRBV11-3|TRBJ2-3
CASSLGGGITDTQYF
TGTGCCAGCAGCTTGGGCGGGGGGATCACAGATACGCAGTATTTT
>-|-|TRBV9|TRBJ1-5
CASSVSSGRNQPQHF
TGTGCCAGCAGCGTAAGCAGCGGCCGTAATCAGCCCCAGCATTTT
>-|-|TRBV5-1|TRBJ2-3
CASSLARRVMDGTHTDTQYF
TGCGCCAGCAGCTTGGCCCGCAGGGTTATGGATGGGACACACACAGATACGCAGTATTTT
>-|-|TRBV5-1|TRBJ1-1
CASSLVRGNTEAFF
TGCGCCAGCAGCTTGGTGCGGGGGAACACTGAAGCTTTCTTT
>TRBD2|-|TRBV13|TRBJ2-7
CASSLSGGQWIEQYF
TGTGCCAGCAGCCTTAGCGGGGGGCAATGGATCGAGCAGTACTTC
>TRBD2|-|TRBV4-2|TRBJ2-7
CASSPGLGGYEQYF
TGTGCCAGCAGCCCGGGACTAGGGGGATACGAGCAGTACTTC
>-|once|TRBV6-5|TRBJ2-7
CASSYSGSSYEQYF
TGTGCCAGCAGTTACTCGGGGAGCTCCTACGAGCAGTACTTC
>-|-|TRBV19|TRBJ1-6
CASSAGEVVNSPLHF
TGTGCCAGTTCTGCAGGGGAAGTGGTAAATTCACCCCTCCACTTT
>-|-|TRBV21-1|TRBJ1-6
CASSKPRQATRSYNSPLHF
TGTGCCAGCAGCAAACCGAGACAGGCGACCAGATCCTATAATTCACCCCTCCACTTT
>-|-|TRBV5-1|TRBJ2-7
CASSLVPASSYEQYF
TGCGCCAGCAGCTTGGTGCCGGCGAGCTCCTACGAGCAGTACTTC
>-|-|TRBV5-6|TRBJ1-5
CASSLGASQPQHF
TGTGCCAGCAGCCTAGGGGCAAGTCAGCCCCAGCATTTT
>-|-|TRBV6-1|TRBJ1-1
CASRGGDTEAFF
TGTGCCAGCAGGGGCGGGGACACTGAAGCTTTCTTT
>-|-|TRBV28|TRBJ1-1
CASSLPGLNTEAFF
TGTGCCAGCAGTTTACCAGGGTTGAACACTGAAGCTTTCTTT
>TRBD1|-|TRBV11-3|TRBJ2-2
CASSLEHGQGGLTGELFF
TGTGCCAGCAGCTTAGAACACGGACAGGGGGGCCTCACCGGGGAGCTGTTTTTT
>-|-|TRBV27|TRBJ2-3
CASSVSGLDTQYF
TGTGCCAGCAGTGTCTCCGGCCTAGATACGCAGTATTTT
>TRBD2|-|TRBV7-9|TRBJ2-3
CASEGTSGETDTQYF
TGTGCCAGCGAGGGGACTAGCGGAGAGACAGATACGCAGTATTTT
>-|-|TRBV21-1|TRBJ2-7
CASSNVSGGACEQYF
TGTGCCAGCAGCAACGTTAGCGGGGGGGCTTGTGAGCAGTACTTC
>TRBD2|-|TRBV10-2|TRBJ2-5
CASTPGAGGRGVVRETQYF
TGCGCCAGCACCCCCGGGGCGGGGGGCCGGGGAGTCGTTCGAGAGACCCAGTACTTC
>-|-|TRBV7-9|TRBJ2-3
CASSLGLGIDTDTQYF
TGTGCCAGCAGCTTAGGTCTCGGTATTGACACAGATACGCAGTATTTT
>TRBD1|-|TRBV4-1|TRBJ1-2
CASSQVWDRSLANYGYTF
TGCGCCAGCAGCCAAGTGTGGGACAGGTCTTTAGCTAACTATGGCTACACCTTC
>-|-|TRBV12-5|TRBJ2-1
CASGPGATEAYNEQFF
TGTGCTAGTGGTCCGGGGGCGACAGAAGCGTACAATGAGCAGTTCTTC
>-|-|TRBV4-3|TRBJ1-4
CASSQASGQLNEKLFF
TGCGCCAGCAGCCAAGCGTCGGGCCAATTAAATGAAAAACTGTTTTTT
>-|-|TRBV9|TRBJ1-5
CASSVAGLGQPQHF
TGTGCCAGCAGCGTAGCAGGGCTGGGACAGCCCCAGCATTTT
>-|-|TRBV15|TRBJ2-6
CATSRDIGSGANVLTF
TGTGCCACCAGCAGAGATATTGGGTCCGGGGCCAACGTCCTGACTTTC
>-|-|TRBV6-5|TRBJ2-7
CASSYSAGSYEQYF
TGTGCCAGCAGTTACTCGGCAGGGTCCTACGAGCAGTACTTC
>TRBD1|-|TRBV4-1|TRBJ1-1
CASRVDRANTEAFF
TGCGCCAGCAGGGTGGACAGGGCGAACACTGAAGCTTTCTTT
>TRBD2|-|TRBV11-2|TRBJ2-2
CASSLELAGAGELFF
TGTGCCAGCAGCTTAGAACTAGCGGGGGCCGGGGAGCTGTTTTTT
>TRBD2|once|TRBV5-1|TRBJ2-2
CASSFLAGSNTGELFF
TGCGCCAGCAGCTTTCTAGCGGGGTCGAACACCGGGGAGCTGTTTTTT
>-|-|TRBV6-5|TRBJ2-2
CASSYGSGNTGELFF
TGTGCCAGCAGTTACGGGTCAGGGAACACCGGGGAGCTGTTTTTT
>TRBD1|-|TRBV14|TRBJ1-1
CASSQVRTGRNTEAFF
TGTGCCAGCAGCCAAGTCCGGACAGGGAGGAACACTGAAGCTTTCTTT
>-|-|TRBV10-1|TRBJ2-7
CASSESGVSYEQYF
TGCGCCAGCAGTGAGTCCGGGGTCTCCTACGAGCAGTACTTC
>-|once|TRBV19|TRBJ1-1
CASRSPRGSGNTEAFF
TGTGCCAGTAGATCCCCGCGGGGTTCGGGGAACACTGAAGCTTTCTTT
>TRBD1|-|TRBV5-1|TRBJ2-7
CASSGTGEREQYF
TGCGCCAGCAGCGGGACAGGGGAGCGCGAGCAGTACTTC
>-|-|TRBV5-1|TRBJ2-3
CASSPGGRRGTTTDTQYF
TGCGCCAGCAGTCCGGGGGGCAGGCGGGGCACAACCACAGATACGCAGTATTTT
>TRBD2|-|TRBV10-3|TRBJ2-7
CAISGTSGGRSSYEQYF
TGTGCCATCAGTGGGACTAGCGGGGGCAGGAGCTCCTACGAGCAGTACTTC
>TRBD1|-|TRBV5-8|TRBJ1-5
CASSFKRGLYNQPQHF
TGTGCCAGCAGCTTTAAAAGGGGGCTATACAATCAGCCCCAGCATTTT
>-|-|TRBV6-1|TRBJ2-7
CASSELQGPYEQYF
TGTGCCAGCAGTGAATTGCAGGGTCCCTACGAGCAGTACTTC
>-|-|TRBV7-6|TRBJ2-2
CASSVGAGDPGELFF
TGTGCCAGCAGCGTCGGGGCAGGGGATCCCGGGGAGCTGTTTTTT
>-|once|TRBV28|TRBJ1-4
CASSFGTSLSTNEKLFF
TGTGCCAGCAGTTTCGGGACTTCCCTCTCAACTAATGAAAAACTGTTTTTT
>-|once|TRBV5-1|TRBJ1-4
CASRTTGANEKLFF
TGCGCCAGCCGCACAACCGGGGCTAATGAAAAACTGTTTTTT
>TRBD1|-|TRBV28|TRBJ2-7
CASRGQLFYEQYF
TGTGCCAGCAGGGGACAGTTATTCTACGAGCAGTACTTC
>TRBD2|-|TRBV5-1|TRBJ2-1
CASSGGLDNEQFF
TGCGCCAGCAGCGGGGGACTAGACAATGAGCAGTTCTTC
>TRBD1|-|TRBV7-8|TRBJ2-7
CASSLEPGQVYFHEQYF
TGTGCCAGCAGCTTAGAGCCGGGACAGGTCTATTTCCACGAGCAGTACTTC
>-|-|TRBV5-4|TRBJ2-3
CASSFLGGTDTQYF
TGTGCCAGCAGCTTCTTAGGGGGCACAGATACGCAGTATTTT
>TRBD1|-|TRBV5-1|TRBJ1-6
CASSLTDRGSSYNSPLHF
TGCGCCAGCAGCTTGACGGACAGGGGGAGCTCCTATAATTCACCCCTCCACTTT
>TRBD1|-|TRBV18|TRBJ2-1
CASSPDRDEQFF
TGTGCCAGCTCACCCGACAGGGATGAGCAGTTCTTC
>TRBD2|-|TRBV5-1|TRBJ2-3
CASSLGTSGGTDTQYF
TGCGCCAGCAGCTTGGGGACTAGCGGGGGCACAGATACGCAGTATTTT